The clone carrying this T cell receptor beta chain was detected ten times or more. Its target is not known. The source of the sample is a study of identical twins. Overall study findings and caveats: Out-of-frame alpha sequences common to twins exhibited an excess of low generation probability.

CDR1 is SGHRS and CDR2 is YFSETQ in the germline V gene. The ends lost 5 bases at V and 6 bases at J; junction bases unmatched: 4. The CDR3 length is 12 residues. TCRdb independently ran MiXCR on the 5' RACE reads; one entry per CDR3 protein. The sample contains some 630,000 distinct CDR3 sequences, about 7% of which appear only once. These same data were also listed under a study on yellow fever vaccine responses in identical twins.

V usage is TRBV5-1 and J usage is TRBJ2-7, with TRBD1 identical over 8 bases. The sample comprised PBMCs. This TCR was sampled from a woman in her late teens or twenties in good health. CDR3 in DNA: TGCGCCAGCAGGTCAGACAGGGGCGAGCAGTACTTC. Translating it yields CASRSDRGEQYF.